This T cell receptor beta chain was profiled in a study of blood T cell repertoires in COVID-19. About the research overall: The origin of the acute and convalescent COVID-19 samples was the United States, Italy and Spain. From T cells, B-cell-depleted T cells, or PBMCs came the material, which was cDNA or gDNA.

TCRdb's table, derived via immunoSEQ multiplex PCR, lists solely in-frame clones and lacks some. The sample gives about 410,000 clones, approximately 90% of which show up once; 1.5% to 1.9% is in the top ten. The germline CDR1 and CDR2 sequences are SGHNT and YYREEE (reference sequence). Trimming stripped 0 bases from V and 4 bases from J, with 7 bases between. The CDR3 loop spans 13 amino acids. Sequencing was done on a sample of peripheral blood. The source of this sequence is a woman between 40 and 50 years old with COVID-19, enrolled during active disease. This rearrangement joins TRBV5-4 to TRBJ1-1; D unresolved. CDR3 DNA: TGTGCCAGCAGCTTGGACGGGTTCACTGAAGCTTTCTTT. Translated, it gives CASSLDGFTEAFF.